Listed below are T cell receptor beta chains from one sample, sequenced in a study of control samples from healthy donors and cancer patients. Profiling relied on immunoSEQ multiplex PCR, and the TCRdb table lists in-frame clones only, not all of them. In the table there are approximately 100,000 clones, 90% of which are singletons. Sequencing was carried out using blood. These receptors came from a human donor in good health. The donor label of this sample is uncertain. Each CDR3 is given with its conserved first and last residue. A D gene is named only where the DNA matches it firmly. Size is omitted from some rows. Given values are once, few, many or a class for expanded clones.

d_call,clone_size,j_call,v_call,cdr3_nt,cdr3_aa
TRBD1,-,TRBJ1-5,TRBV6-6,TGTGCCAGCAGCGGACGGATTGGACAGGTGGGAGGTTATAGCAATCAGCCCCAGCATTTT,CASSGRIGQVGGYSNQPQHF
-,-,TRBJ2-2,TRBV5-4,TGTGCCAGCAGCTGGGATGGCGGGGAGCTGTTTTTT,CASSWDGGELFF
-,-,TRBJ1-1,TRBV6-2/TRBV6-3,TGTGCCAGCAGTGCCAGCGACGAAGCTTTCTTT,CASSASDEAFF
TRBD1,-,TRBJ2-7,TRBV5-6,TGTGCCAGCAGCCATAGCGGCTTAACAGGGGGGTACGAGCAGTACTTC,CASSHSGLTGGYEQYF
-,-,TRBJ2-1,TRBV27,TGTGCCAGCAGTCTAGGGGGGGGCCCCTACAATGAGCAGTTCTTC,CASSLGGGPYNEQFF
-,-,TRBJ2-7,TRBV21-1,TGTGCCAGCAGCAGATCAGATTCTTACGAGCAGTACTTC,CASSRSDSYEQYF
TRBD1,once,TRBJ2-7,TRBV19,TGTGCCAGTAGTAAGGATATGGGGACAGGGGCCTACGAGCAGTACTTC,CASSKDMGTGAYEQYF
-,-,TRBJ1-1,TRBV19,TGTGCCAGTAGTAGGGGAGGGGTAACTGAAGCTTTCTTT,CASSRGGVTEAFF
-,-,TRBJ1-5,TRBV2,TGTGCCAGCTTACGGGGCGTGGGCAATCAGCCCCAGCATTTT,CASLRGVGNQPQHF
TRBD1,-,TRBJ1-1,TRBV4-2,TGTGCCAGCAGCCACGCGACAGGGAATGAAGCTTTCTTT,CASSHATGNEAFF
-,-,TRBJ1-1,TRBV28,TGTGCCAGCAGTCCTCTTGGGGGGGACACTGAAGCTTTCTTT,CASSPLGGDTEAFF
TRBD1,-,TRBJ1-1,TRBV2,TGTGCCAGCAGGCCAGGGGGCGCCGGGGACACTGAAGCTTTCTTT,CASRPGGAGDTEAFF
-,-,TRBJ2-7,TRBV3-1/TRBV3-2,TGTGCCAGCAGCCAACAGTTGAGCTCCTACGAGCAGTACTTC,CASSQQLSSYEQYF
-,-,TRBJ1-3,TRBV11-2,TGTGCCAGCAGCCCCTTAAACGAAGACACCATATATTTT,CASSPLNEDTIYF
-,-,TRBJ1-6,TRBV30,TGTGCCTGGAGCCGGGATTATAATTCACCCCTCCACTTT,CAWSRDYNSPLHF
-,-,TRBJ2-4,TRBV9,TGTGCCAGCAGCGAGGACGGCGGTATCAAAAACATTCAGTACTTC,CASSEDGGIKNIQYF
-,-,TRBJ1-1,TRBV2,TGTGCCAGCAGCCCAGACCGGGGAGGGACTGAAGCTTTCTTT,CASSPDRGGTEAFF
-,-,TRBJ2-3,TRBV5-1,TGCGCCAGCTCGGATCAGGAGGTCACAGATACGCAGTATTTT,CASSDQEVTDTQYF
-,-,TRBJ1-1,TRBV10-2,TGCGCCAGCAGTAAGACAAGGGACACTGAAGCTTTCTTT,CASSKTRDTEAFF
TRBD1,-,TRBJ2-1,TRBV7-6,TGTGCCAGCAGCTTAGAGGGGACAGGGGGCTCTGAGCAGTTCTTC,CASSLEGTGGSEQFF
-,-,TRBJ2-7,TRBV7-2,TGTGCCAGCAGCTTAGTGGCGGGTAACTACGAGCAGTACTTC,CASSLVAGNYEQYF
-,-,TRBJ2-7,TRBV18,TGTGCCAGCTCACCGACCCGACAGGGAGGATCCTACGAGCAGTACTTC,CASSPTRQGGSYEQYF
TRBD2,-,TRBJ2-7,TRBV30,TGTGCCTGGAGTGTACTAGCGGGCTACGAGCAGTACTTC,CAWSVLAGYEQYF
-,-,TRBJ2-3,TRBV5-1,TGCGCCAGCAGCTCCTACAGGAAAACTAGCACAGATACGCAGTATTTT,CASSSYRKTSTDTQYF
-,-,TRBJ2-6,TRBV28,TGTGCCAGCATTGAGGGTCGGGCTGGGGCCAACGTCCTGACTTTC,CASIEGRAGANVLTF
-,-,TRBJ1-1,TRBV6-2/TRBV6-3,TGTGCCAGCAGTTACGCTCCGGCAGGTCCAATAATGAACACTGAAGCTTTCTTT,CASSYAPAGPIMNTEAFF
-,-,TRBJ1-6,TRBV14,TGTGCCAGCAGCCAAGGTATACACAGGCCCGGGGGGTCACCCCTCCACTTT,CASSQGIHRPGGSPLHF
TRBD1,-,TRBJ1-5,TRBV7-9,TGTGCCAGCAGCTTAGGACAGGGGAGTAATCAGCCCCAGCATTTT,CASSLGQGSNQPQHF
-,few,TRBJ1-2,TRBV12-3/TRBV12-4,TGTGCCAGCAGCCTGGACAGTCTATATGGCTACACCTTC,CASSLDSLYGYTF
-,-,TRBJ2-3,TRBV29-1,TGCAGCGTTGCCTCGCAGGGCACAGATACGCAGTATTTT,CSVASQGTDTQYF
-,-,TRBJ1-5,TRBV10-2,TGCGCCAGCAGTGAGGATATTGGTCAGCCCCAGCATTTT,CASSEDIGQPQHF
-,-,TRBJ1-5,TRBV6-2/TRBV6-3,TGTGCCAGCAGTTATGTGGATCGAAATCAGCCCCAGCATTTT,CASSYVDRNQPQHF
-,-,TRBJ1-2,TRBV5-4,TGTGCCAGCAGCTTAGGTGAAAGGACAAGCTATGGCTACACCTTC,CASSLGERTSYGYTF
-,-,TRBJ2-5,TRBV6-5,TGTGCCACTATGAGAACCTCCCCCCAGGGTACCCAGTACTTC,CATMRTSPQGTQYF
-,-,TRBJ1-1,TRBV6-6,TGTGCCACCAGGGGAAGTAAGAACACTGAAGCTTTCTTT,CATRGSKNTEAFF
-,-,TRBJ2-3,TRBV5-6,TGTGCCAGCACCCTCCCTTCGCGCACAGATACGCAGTATTTT,CASTLPSRTDTQYF
-,-,TRBJ1-1,TRBV6-5,TGTGCCACCAGACCGAGCTTGAACACTGAAGCTTTCTTT,CATRPSLNTEAFF
-,-,TRBJ1-1,TRBV7-3,TGTGCCAGCAGTAAGGACGGGATGAACACTGAAGCTTTCTTT,CASSKDGMNTEAFF
-,-,TRBJ1-2,TRBV11-2,TGTGCCAGCAGCCGACCGGGACAAGAAAATGGCTACACCTTC,CASSRPGQENGYTF
TRBD1,-,TRBJ1-5,TRBV30,TGTGCCTGGGGTCGACAGGGATATAGCAATCAGCCCCAGCATTTT,CAWGRQGYSNQPQHF
-,-,TRBJ2-1,TRBV5-6,TGTGCCAGCAGCCCGAGGAAGGGGAACAATGAGCAGTTCTTC,CASSPRKGNNEQFF
TRBD1,-,TRBJ1-1,TRBV7-9,TGTGCCAGCAGCTTAAACAGGGGGAACACTGAAGCTTTCTTT,CASSLNRGNTEAFF
-,-,TRBJ1-5,TRBV24-1,TGTGCCACCAGTGATGGACAGAGAAATCAGCCCCAGCATTTT,CATSDGQRNQPQHF
-,-,TRBJ1-3,TRBV27,TGTGCCAGCAGCCCAACACGGGACACCTCTGGAAACACCATATATTTT,CASSPTRDTSGNTIYF
TRBD1,-,TRBJ2-1,TRBV3-1/TRBV3-2,TGTGCCAGCAGCCAAGATAGCAATACGGGGACAGGGGTACGGGAGCAGTTCTTC,CASSQDSNTGTGVREQFF
-,-,TRBJ2-3,TRBV5-1,TGCGCCAGCAGCTTGGGTGGAACTAGCACAGATACGCAGTATTTT,CASSLGGTSTDTQYF
TRBD1,-,TRBJ1-6,TRBV5-1,TGCGCCAGCAGCTTGCTAGGGGGCGATAATTCACCCCTCCACTTT,CASSLLGGDNSPLHF